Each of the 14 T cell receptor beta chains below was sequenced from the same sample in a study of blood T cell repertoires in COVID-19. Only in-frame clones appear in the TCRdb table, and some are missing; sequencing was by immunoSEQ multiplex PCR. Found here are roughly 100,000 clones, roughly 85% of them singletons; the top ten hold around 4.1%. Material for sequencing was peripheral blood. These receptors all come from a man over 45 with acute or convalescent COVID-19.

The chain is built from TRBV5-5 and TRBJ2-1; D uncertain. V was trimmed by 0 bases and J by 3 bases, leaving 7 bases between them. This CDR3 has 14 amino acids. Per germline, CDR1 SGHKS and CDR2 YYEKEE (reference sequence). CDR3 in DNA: TGTGCCAGCAGCTTGGGCGGAAGCTACAATGAGCAGTTCTTC. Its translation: CASSLGGSYNEQFF.

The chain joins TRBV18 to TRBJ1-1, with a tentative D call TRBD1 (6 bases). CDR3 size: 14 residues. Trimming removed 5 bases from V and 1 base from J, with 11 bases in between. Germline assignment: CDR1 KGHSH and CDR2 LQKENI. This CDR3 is CASSNGTPNTEAFF. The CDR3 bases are TGTGCCAGCTCAAATGGGACACCGAACACTGAAGCTTTCTTT. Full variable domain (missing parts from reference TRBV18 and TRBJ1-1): NAGVMQNPRHLVRRRGQEARLRCSPMKGHSHVYWYRQLPEEGLKFMVYLQKENIIDESGMPKERFSAEFPKEGPSILRIQQVVRGDSAAYFCASSNGTPNTEAFFGQGTRLTVV.

The CDR3 protein is CASSPTGVDTEAFF. The CDR3 nucleotides are TGTGCCAGCTCACCAACAGGGGTCGACACTGAAGCTTTCTTT. The genes are TRBV18 and TRBJ1-1; 7 bases are shared with TRBD1. CDR1 KGHSH and CDR2 LQKENI come from the germline V gene. The CDR3 covers 14 residues. V trimming: 2 bases; J trimming: 3 bases; junction bases outside the gene matches: 3. Full variable domain (remainder filled in from reference TRBV18 and TRBJ1-1): NAGVMQNPRHLVRRRGQEARLRCSPMKGHSHVYWYRQLPEEGLKFMVYLQKENIIDESGMPKERFSAEFPKEGPSILRIQQVVRGDSAAYFCASSPTGVDTEAFFGQGTRLTVV.

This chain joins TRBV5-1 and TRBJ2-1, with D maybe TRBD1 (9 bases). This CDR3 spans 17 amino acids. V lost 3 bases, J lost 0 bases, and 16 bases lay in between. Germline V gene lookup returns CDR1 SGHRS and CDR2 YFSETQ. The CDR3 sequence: CASSSGGTGSSYNEQFF. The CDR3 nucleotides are TGCGCCAGCAGCTCGGGGGGGACAGGGTCCTCCTACAATGAGCAGTTCTTC.

This CDR3 reads CASSLEGERNTEAFF. The DNA of the CDR3 is TGTGCCAGCAGCTTAGAGGGGGAACGTAACACTGAAGCTTTCTTT. The V call is TRBV7-6, the J call TRBJ1-1; D might be TRBD1 (6 bases). Trimming removed 1 base at V and 2 bases at J, with 11 bases between. The CDR3 runs to 15 residues. Germline V gives CDR1 SGHVS, CDR2 FNYEAQ.

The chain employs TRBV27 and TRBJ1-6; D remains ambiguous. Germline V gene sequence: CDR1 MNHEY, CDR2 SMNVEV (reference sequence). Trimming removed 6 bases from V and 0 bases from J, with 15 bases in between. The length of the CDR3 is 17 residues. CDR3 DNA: TGTGCCAGCAGAACCCTCACGGGAAGCTCCTATAATTCACCCCTCCACTTT. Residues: CASRTLTGSSYNSPLHF.

CDR3: CASRPTSGRTDTQYF. CDR3 nucleotide sequence: TGTGCCAGCAGACCGACTAGCGGGAGGACAGATACGCAGTATTTT. The rearrangement uses TRBV2 and TRBJ2-3; 13 bases match TRBD2. After removal of 6 bases from V and 3 bases from J, the junction contained 3 bases not matched to a gene. Germline CDR1 is SNHLY and CDR2 is FYNNEI. The length of the CDR3 is 15 residues.

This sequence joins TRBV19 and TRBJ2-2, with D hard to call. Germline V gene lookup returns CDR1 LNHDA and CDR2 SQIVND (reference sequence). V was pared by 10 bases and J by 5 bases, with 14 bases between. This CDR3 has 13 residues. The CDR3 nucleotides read TGTGCCACCCGTCGGGTCCGGACCGGGGAGCTGTTTTTT. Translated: CATRRVRTGELFF.

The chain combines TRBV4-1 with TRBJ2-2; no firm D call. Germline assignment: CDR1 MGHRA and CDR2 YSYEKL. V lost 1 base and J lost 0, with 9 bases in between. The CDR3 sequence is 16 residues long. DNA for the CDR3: TGCGCCAGCAGCCAAGTCGCCAGAACGAACACCGGGGAGCTGTTTTTT. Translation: CASSQVARTNTGELFF.

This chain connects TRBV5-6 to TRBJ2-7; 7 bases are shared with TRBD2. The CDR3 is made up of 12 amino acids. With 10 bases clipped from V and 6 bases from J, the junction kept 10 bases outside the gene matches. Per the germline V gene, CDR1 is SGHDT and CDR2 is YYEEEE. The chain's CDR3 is CAVSKRGREQYF. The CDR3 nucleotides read TGTGCCGTATCTAAGCGGGGTCGCGAGCAGTACTTC.

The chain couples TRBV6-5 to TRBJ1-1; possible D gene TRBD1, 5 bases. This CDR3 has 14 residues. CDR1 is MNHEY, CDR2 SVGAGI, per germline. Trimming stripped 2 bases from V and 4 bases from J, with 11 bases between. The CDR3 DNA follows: TGTGCCAGCAGTTACGTCCAGGGCAGCACTGAAGCTTTCTTT. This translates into CASSYVQGSTEAFF.

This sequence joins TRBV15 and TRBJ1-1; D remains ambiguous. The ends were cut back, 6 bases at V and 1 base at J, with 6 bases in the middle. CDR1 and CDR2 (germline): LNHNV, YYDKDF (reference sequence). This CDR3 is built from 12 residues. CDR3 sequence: CATSGGNTEAFF. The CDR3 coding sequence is TGTGCCACCAGTGGAGGGAACACTGAAGCTTTCTTT.

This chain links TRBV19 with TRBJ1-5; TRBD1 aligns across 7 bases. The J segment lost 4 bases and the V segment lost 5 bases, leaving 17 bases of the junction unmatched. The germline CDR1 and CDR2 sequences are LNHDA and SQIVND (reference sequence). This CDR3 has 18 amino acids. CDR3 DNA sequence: TGTGCCAGTAGTCCGCCCTCAGGGGACAGTTTGGCTAATCAGCCCCAGCATTTT. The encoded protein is CASSPPSGDSLANQPQHF.

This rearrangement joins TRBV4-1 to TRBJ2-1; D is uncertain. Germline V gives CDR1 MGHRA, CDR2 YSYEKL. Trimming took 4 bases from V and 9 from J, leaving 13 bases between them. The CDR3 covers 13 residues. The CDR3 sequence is CASSLDGGREQFF. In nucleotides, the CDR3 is TGCGCCAGCAGCCTAGACGGTGGTCGTGAGCAGTTCTTC.